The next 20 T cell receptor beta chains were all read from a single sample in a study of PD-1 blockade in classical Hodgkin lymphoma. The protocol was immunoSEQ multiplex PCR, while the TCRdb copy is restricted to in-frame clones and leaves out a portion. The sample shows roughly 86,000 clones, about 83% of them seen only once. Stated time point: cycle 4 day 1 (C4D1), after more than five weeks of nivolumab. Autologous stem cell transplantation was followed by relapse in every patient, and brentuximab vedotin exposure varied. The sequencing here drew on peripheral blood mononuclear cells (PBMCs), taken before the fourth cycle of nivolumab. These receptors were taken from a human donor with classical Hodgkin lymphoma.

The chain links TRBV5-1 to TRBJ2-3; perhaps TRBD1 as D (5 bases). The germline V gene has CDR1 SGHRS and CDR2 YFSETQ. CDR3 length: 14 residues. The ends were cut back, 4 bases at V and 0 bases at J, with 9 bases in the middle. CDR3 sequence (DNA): TGCGCCAGCAGCGAGGCAGGGAGCACAGATACGCAGTATTTT. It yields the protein CASSEAGSTDTQYF.

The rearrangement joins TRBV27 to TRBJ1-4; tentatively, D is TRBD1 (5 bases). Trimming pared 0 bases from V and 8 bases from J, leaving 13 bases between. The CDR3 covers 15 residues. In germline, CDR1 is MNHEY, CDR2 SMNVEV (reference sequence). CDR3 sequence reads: CASSLSRGVGEKLFF. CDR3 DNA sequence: TGTGCCAGCAGTTTATCTCGGGGGGTGGGCGAAAAACTGTTTTTT.

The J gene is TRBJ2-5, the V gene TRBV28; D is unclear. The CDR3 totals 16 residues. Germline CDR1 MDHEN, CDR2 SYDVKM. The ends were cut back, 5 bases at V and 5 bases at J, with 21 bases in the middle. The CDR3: CASSPQYSVPRETQYF. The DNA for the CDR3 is TGTGCCAGCAGTCCTCAGTACTCCGTCCCAAGGGAGACCCAGTACTTC.

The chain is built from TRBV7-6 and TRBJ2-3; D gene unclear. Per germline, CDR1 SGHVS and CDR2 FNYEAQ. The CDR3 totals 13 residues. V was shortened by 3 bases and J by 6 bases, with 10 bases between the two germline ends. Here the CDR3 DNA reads TGTGCCAGCAGCTTTGGCCCCACGGATACGCAGTATTTT. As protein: CASSFGPTDTQYF.

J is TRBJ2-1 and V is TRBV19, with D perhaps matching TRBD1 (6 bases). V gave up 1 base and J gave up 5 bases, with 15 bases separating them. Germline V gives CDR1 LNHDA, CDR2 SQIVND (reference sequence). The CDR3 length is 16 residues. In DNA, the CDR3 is TGTGCCAGTAGTATAGTAGCCGCAGGGGATAACAATGAGCAGTTCTTC. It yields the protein CASSIVAAGDNNEQFF.

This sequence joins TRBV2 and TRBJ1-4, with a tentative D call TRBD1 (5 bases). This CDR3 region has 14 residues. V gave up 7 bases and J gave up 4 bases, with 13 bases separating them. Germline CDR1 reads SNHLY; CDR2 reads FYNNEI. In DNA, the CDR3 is TGTGCCAGCAAATCAGTGGGGGGTAATGAAAAACTGTTTTTT. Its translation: CASKSVGGNEKLFF.

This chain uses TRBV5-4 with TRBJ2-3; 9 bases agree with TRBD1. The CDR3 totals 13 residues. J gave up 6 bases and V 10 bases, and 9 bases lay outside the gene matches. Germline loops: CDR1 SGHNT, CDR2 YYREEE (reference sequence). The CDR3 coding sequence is TGTGCCCGCTCGGACAGGGGTGGGGATACGCAGTATTTT. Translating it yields CARSDRGGDTQYF. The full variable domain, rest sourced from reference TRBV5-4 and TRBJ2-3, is ETGVTQSPTHLIKTRGQQVTLRCSSQSGHNTVSWYQQALGQGPQFIFQYYREEENGRGNFPPRFSGLQFPNYSSELNVNALELDDSALYLCARSDRGGDTQYFGPGTRLTVL.

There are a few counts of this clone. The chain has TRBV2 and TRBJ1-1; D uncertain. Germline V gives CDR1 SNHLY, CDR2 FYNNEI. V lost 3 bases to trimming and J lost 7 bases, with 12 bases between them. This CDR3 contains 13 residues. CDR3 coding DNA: TGTGCCAGCAGTGAGGCAGCTTCGGGTGAAGCTTTCTTT. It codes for CASSEAASGEAFF.

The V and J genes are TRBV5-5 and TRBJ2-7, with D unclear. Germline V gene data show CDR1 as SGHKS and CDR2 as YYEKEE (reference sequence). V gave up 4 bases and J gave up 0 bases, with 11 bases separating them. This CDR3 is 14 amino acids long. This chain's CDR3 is CASSVLGVSYEQYF. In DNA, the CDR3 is TGTGCCAGCAGCGTTCTGGGCGTCTCCTACGAGCAGTACTTC.

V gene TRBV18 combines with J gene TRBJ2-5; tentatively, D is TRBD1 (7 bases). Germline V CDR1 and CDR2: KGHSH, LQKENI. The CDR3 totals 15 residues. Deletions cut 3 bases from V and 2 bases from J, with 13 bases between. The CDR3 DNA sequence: TGTGCCAGCTCACCTTTGACAGGGAGGCAAGAGACCCAGTACTTC. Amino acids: CASSPLTGRQETQYF.

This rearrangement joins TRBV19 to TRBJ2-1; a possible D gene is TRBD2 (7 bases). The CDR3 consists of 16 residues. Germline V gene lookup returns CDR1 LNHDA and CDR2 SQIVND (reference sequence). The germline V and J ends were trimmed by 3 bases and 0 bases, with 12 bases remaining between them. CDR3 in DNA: TGTGCCAGTAGTATCCTAGCGGACAGCTCCTACAATGAGCAGTTCTTC. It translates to CASSILADSSYNEQFF.

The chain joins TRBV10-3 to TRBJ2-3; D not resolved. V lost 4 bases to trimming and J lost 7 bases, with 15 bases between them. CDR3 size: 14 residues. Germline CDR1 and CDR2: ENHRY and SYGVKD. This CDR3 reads CAISVALSPNTQYF. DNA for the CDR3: TGTGCCATCAGTGTCGCCTTGTCACCCAATACGCAGTATTTT.

Here the CDR3 reads CASRDGQRSYEQYF. The CDR3, as DNA: TGTGCCAGCAGAGACGGACAGCGGTCCTACGAGCAGTACTTC. This chain links TRBV6-1 with TRBJ2-7, with D possibly matching TRBD1 (6 bases). CDR3 size: 14 residues. V was pared by 6 bases and J by 1 base, with 13 bases between. Germline loops: CDR1 MNHNS, CDR2 SASEGT.

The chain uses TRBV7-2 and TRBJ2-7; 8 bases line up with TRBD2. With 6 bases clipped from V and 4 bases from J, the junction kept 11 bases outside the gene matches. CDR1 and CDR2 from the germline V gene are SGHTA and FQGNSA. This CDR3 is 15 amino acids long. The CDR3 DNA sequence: TGTGCCAGCAGTCCCGTCGGAACGGGAGGGTACGAGCAGTACTTC. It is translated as CASSPVGTGGYEQYF.

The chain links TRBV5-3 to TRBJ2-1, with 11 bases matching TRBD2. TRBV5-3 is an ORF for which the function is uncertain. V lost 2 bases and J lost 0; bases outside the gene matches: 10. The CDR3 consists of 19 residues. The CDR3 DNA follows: TGTGCCAGAAGCTTAGGAGTAGCGGGAGGGATGAGCTCCTACAATGAGCAGTTCTTC. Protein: CARSLGVAGGMSSYNEQFF.

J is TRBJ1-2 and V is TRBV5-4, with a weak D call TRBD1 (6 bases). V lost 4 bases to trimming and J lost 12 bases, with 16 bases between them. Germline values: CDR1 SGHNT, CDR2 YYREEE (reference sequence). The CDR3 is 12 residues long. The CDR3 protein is CASSPQGDRHTF. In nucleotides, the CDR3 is TGTGCCAGCAGCCCACAGGGAGACAGACACACCTTC.

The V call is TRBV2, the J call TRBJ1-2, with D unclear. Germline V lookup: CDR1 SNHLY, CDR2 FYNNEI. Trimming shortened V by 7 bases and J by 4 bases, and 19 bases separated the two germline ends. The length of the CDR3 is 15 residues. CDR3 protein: CASTNNRQDLYGYTF. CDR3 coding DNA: TGTGCCAGCACCAACAATCGGCAGGACCTCTATGGCTACACCTTC.

CDR3 bases: TGTGCCAGTAGTATGACGGGGAACACTGAAGCTTTCTTT. Translation gives CASSMTGNTEAFF. The chain combines TRBV19 with TRBJ1-1; no reliable D call. The V end was cut by 3 bases, the J end by 1 base, with 6 bases between. Germline CDR1 reads LNHDA; CDR2 reads SQIVND (reference sequence). The length of the CDR3 is 13 residues. The entire variable domain, with the rest obtained from reference TRBV19 and TRBJ1-1, is as follows: DGGITQSPKYLFRKEGQNVTLSCEQNLNHDAMYWYRQDPGQGLRLIYYSQIVNDFQKGDIAEGYSVSREKKESFPLTVTSAQKNPTAFYLCASSMTGNTEAFFGQGTRLTVV.

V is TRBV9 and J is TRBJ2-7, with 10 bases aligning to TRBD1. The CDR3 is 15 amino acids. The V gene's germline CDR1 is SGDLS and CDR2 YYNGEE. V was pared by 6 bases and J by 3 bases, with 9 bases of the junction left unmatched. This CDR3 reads CASNPYRDRGYEQYF. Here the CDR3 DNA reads TGTGCCAGCAACCCCTACCGGGACAGGGGCTACGAGCAGTACTTC.

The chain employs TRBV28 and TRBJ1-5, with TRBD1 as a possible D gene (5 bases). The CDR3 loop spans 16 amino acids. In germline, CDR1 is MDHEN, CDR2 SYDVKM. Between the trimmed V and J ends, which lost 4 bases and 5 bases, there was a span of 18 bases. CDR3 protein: CASSSARVLTHQPQHF. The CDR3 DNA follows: TGTGCCAGCAGTTCCGCCAGGGTACTTACACATCAGCCCCAGCATTTT.